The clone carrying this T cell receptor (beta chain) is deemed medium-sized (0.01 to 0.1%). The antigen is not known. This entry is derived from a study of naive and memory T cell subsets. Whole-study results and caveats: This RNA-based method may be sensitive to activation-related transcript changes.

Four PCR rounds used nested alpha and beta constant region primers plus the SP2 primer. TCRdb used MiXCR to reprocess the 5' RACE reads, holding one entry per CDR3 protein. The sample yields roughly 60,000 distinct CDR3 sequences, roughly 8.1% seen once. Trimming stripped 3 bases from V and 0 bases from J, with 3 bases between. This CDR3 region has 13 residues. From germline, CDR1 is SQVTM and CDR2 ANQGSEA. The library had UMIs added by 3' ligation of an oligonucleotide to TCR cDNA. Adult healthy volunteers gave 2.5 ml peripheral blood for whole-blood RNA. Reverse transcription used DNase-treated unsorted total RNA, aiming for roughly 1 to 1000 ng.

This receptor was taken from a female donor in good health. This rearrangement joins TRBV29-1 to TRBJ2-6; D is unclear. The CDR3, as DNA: TGCAGCGTTGAGGGCTCTGGGGCCAACGTCCTGACTTTC. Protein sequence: CSVEGSGANVLTF.